This section outlines one T cell receptor (beta chain) sequence together with its context. The antigen is unknown. The sample comes from a study of PD-1 blockade in classical Hodgkin lymphoma. CDR1 and CDR2 (germline): SGHDT, YYEEEE. The CDR3 extends over 14 amino acids. V gave up 0 bases and J gave up 0 bases, with 6 bases separating them. Documented time point: cycle 4 day 1 (C4D1), after six to seven weeks of nivolumab. No patient escaped relapse after autologous stem cell transplantation, and brentuximab vedotin exposure varied. After PBMCs were thawed, their CD8+ T cells were isolated by magnetic negative selection. Study-level points and caveats: Diversity similar to that of newly diagnosed patients was seen at baseline in complete responders.

Clones were read by immunoSEQ multiplex PCR, and TCRdb kept only the in-frame ones, dropping some. The data contain around 21,000 clones, around four fifths of them singletons. The sequences come from CD8+ T cells from blood, collected before the fourth cycle of nivolumab. This clonotype originated in a human donor with classical Hodgkin lymphoma. The J gene is TRBJ2-5, the V gene TRBV5-6; D unresolved. CDR3 sequence reads: CASSLAEYQETQYF. The DNA of the CDR3 is TGTGCCAGCAGCTTGGCCGAGTACCAAGAGACCCAGTACTTC.